Below, 24 T cell receptor beta chains from the same sample are listed, as sequenced in a study of blood T cell repertoires in COVID-19. Assay used: immunoSEQ multiplex PCR; TCRdb lists only in-frame clones, some missing. The repertoire consists of around 60,000 clones, with about nine tenths occurring once and the leading ten covering approximately 8%. Input material: peripheral blood. All receptors derive from a human donor with active COVID-19. The donor label of this sample is uncertain.

The chain links TRBV6-5 to TRBJ2-7, with 10 positions matching TRBD1. The J segment lost 4 bases and the V segment lost 5 bases, leaving 5 bases of the junction unmatched. Germline CDR1 reads MNHEY; CDR2 reads SVGAGI. This CDR3 has 14 residues. The CDR3 here is CASSPGQGGYEQYF. CDR3 bases: TGTGCCAGCAGTCCCGGACAGGGGGGGTACGAGCAGTACTTC.

This chain joins TRBV5-1 and TRBJ2-2, with TRBD1 matching over 12 bases. The CDR3 is made up of 18 amino acids. V dropped 4 bases and J dropped 6; count of bases not matched to a gene: 13. Germline CDR1 reads SGHRS; CDR2 reads YFSETQ. The CDR3 protein is CASSPWGQGALVAGELFF. CDR3 nucleotides: TGCGCCAGCAGCCCCTGGGGACAGGGGGCTCTGGTGGCCGGGGAGCTGTTTTTT.

The rearrangement joins TRBV5-4 to TRBJ2-1, with 7 nucleotides matching TRBD2. This CDR3 region has 16 residues. V trimming: 3 bases; J trimming: 9 bases; junction bases outside the gene matches: 15. Germline CDR1 reads SGHNT; CDR2 reads YYREEE (reference sequence). Here the CDR3 reads CASSSLPSGVGGEQFF. CDR3 DNA: TGTGCCAGCAGCTCCCTTCCAAGCGGGGTAGGTGGTGAGCAGTTCTTC. Supplemented by reference TRBV5-4 and TRBJ2-1, the full variable domain reads ETGVTQSPTHLIKTRGQQVTLRCSSQSGHNTVSWYQQALGQGPQFIFQYYREEENGRGNFPPRFSGLQFPNYSSELNVNALELDDSALYLCASSSLPSGVGGEQFFGPGTRLTVL.

This rearrangement joins TRBV4-1 to TRBJ2-5; no reliable D call. Germline lookup yields CDR1 MGHRA and CDR2 YSYEKL. Trimming removed 1 base at V and 1 base at J, with 7 bases between. The CDR3 extends over 14 amino acids. The CDR3 coding sequence is TGCGCCAGCAGCCAAGGACATTTCCAAGAGACCCAGTACTTC. Amino acids: CASSQGHFQETQYF.

For this clone: Other DNA variants within this sample encode the same CDR3. The chain recombines TRBV7-2 with TRBJ2-7; no definite D call. The CDR3 has 11 amino acids. CDR1 SGHTA and CDR2 FQGNSA come from the germline V gene. The ends were cut back, 5 bases at V and 2 bases at J, with 4 bases in the middle. The CDR3 reads CASSPAYEQYF. CDR3 DNA sequence: TGTGCCAGCAGCCCGGCCTACGAGCAGTACTTC.

The chain combines TRBV27 with TRBJ1-2; 8 bases map to TRBD1. The CDR3 covers 14 residues. V dropped 6 bases and J dropped 0; count of bases not matched to a gene: 3. In germline, CDR1 is MNHEY, CDR2 SMNVEV (reference sequence). The DNA of the CDR3 is TGTGCCAGCAGCGTGACAGGGGCTAACTATGGCTACACCTTC. Translation: CASSVTGANYGYTF.

The genes are TRBV4-3 and TRBJ1-1, with TRBD1 matching 7 bases. Trimming cost V 5 bases and J 1 base; bases outside gene matches: 1. CDR1 is LGHNA and CDR2 is YSLEER in the germline V gene. This CDR3 region has 13 residues. The CDR3 sequence is CASSRDRNTEAFF. For the CDR3, the DNA is TGCGCCAGCAGCAGGGACAGGAACACTGAAGCTTTCTTT.

J is TRBJ2-7 and V is TRBV7-9; 8 nucleotides agree with TRBD1. This CDR3 spans 13 amino acids. The V gene's germline CDR1 is SEHNR and CDR2 FQNEAQ (reference sequence). V shed 5 bases and J 6 bases; nucleotides not matched to a gene: 6. In nucleotides, the CDR3 is TGTGCCAGCAGCGTGGACAGGGTAAGCGAGCAGTACTTC. Protein product: CASSVDRVSEQYF.

The chain employs TRBV4-2 and TRBJ2-7; 7 nucleotides align to TRBD2. The CDR3 sequence is 16 residues long. Trimming at V came to 0 bases and at J to 2 bases, leaving 7 bases not matched to a gene. From germline, CDR1 is LGHNA and CDR2 YNFKEQ. Here the CDR3 reads CASSQDNGGRPYEQYF. Here the CDR3 DNA reads TGTGCCAGCAGCCAAGATAACGGGGGGAGGCCCTACGAGCAGTACTTC.

A note on this clone: An end of the junction differs from the germline gene, which may be a read error. The chain has TRBV30 and TRBJ1-3; TRBD1 might be the D (6 bases). This CDR3 is built from 11 residues. Germline loops: CDR1 GTSNPN, CDR2 SVGIG (reference sequence). The CDR3 region is CAWSRDNTGDF. As DNA, the CDR3 is TGTGCCTGGAGTCGGGACAACACCGGGGATTTT.

This clone was observed a single time. The gene calls are TRBV29-1 and TRBJ1-4; possible D gene TRBD1, 6 bases. The CDR3 is made up of 14 amino acids. V was clipped by 4 bases and J by 8 bases, with 17 bases between them. CDR1 and CDR2 (germline): SQVTM, ANQGSEA. The CDR3 bases are TGCAGCGTTGCGGCTCTAGGGGGAGTCGAAAAACTGTTTTTT. Translating gives CSVAALGGVEKLFF. The full variable domain, in which reference TRBV29-1 and TRBJ1-4 provide the parts outside the CDR3, is SAVISQKPSRDICQRGTSLTIQCQVDSQVTMMFWYRQQPGQSLTLIATANQGSEATYESGFVIDKFPISRPNLTFSTLTVSNMSPEDSSIYLCSVAALGGVEKLFFGSGTQLSVL.

This rearrangement joins TRBV9 to TRBJ1-3; D is unresolved. Trimming cost V 2 bases and J 0 bases, with 12 bases left between them. The CDR3 runs 16 residues. Germline CDR1 and CDR2: SGDLS and YYNGEE. The CDR3 bases are TGTGCCAGCAGCGTCGACACGGTTTACTCTGGAAACACCATATATTTT. This sequence encodes CASSVDTVYSGNTIYF.

V usage is TRBV7-2 and J usage is TRBJ2-3; TRBD2 agrees at 10 bases. The V gene's germline CDR1 is SGHTA and CDR2 FQGNSA. After removal of 4 bases from V and 2 bases from J, the junction contained 3 bases not matched to a gene. The CDR3 is made up of 15 amino acids. The CDR3 is CASSSGTSVTDTQYF. CDR3 nucleotides: TGTGCCAGCAGCTCTGGGACTAGCGTCACAGATACGCAGTATTTT.

The V gene is TRBV11-2, the J gene TRBJ2-7; D remains ambiguous. The CDR3 totals 11 residues. Trimming left V 4 bases short and J 6 bases short, with 7 bases between. Germline CDR1 and CDR2: SGHAT and FQNNGV. The CDR3 coding sequence is TGTGCCAGCAGCTCAGACCTCGAGCAGTACTTC. Residues: CASSSDLEQYF. Full variable domain (missing parts from reference TRBV11-2 and TRBJ2-7): EAGVAQSPRYKIIEKRQSVAFWCNPISGHATLYWYQQILGQGPKLLIQFQNNGVVDDSQLPKDRFSAERLKGVDSTLKIQPAKLEDSAVYLCASSSDLEQYFGPGTRLTVT.

J is TRBJ1-4 and V is TRBV19; a weak D match, TRBD1 (5 bases). CDR3 length: 14 amino acids. CDR1 LNHDA and CDR2 SQIVND come from the germline V gene (reference sequence). V was trimmed by 4 bases and J by 4 bases, leaving 10 bases between them. For the CDR3, the DNA is TGTGCCAGTAGTAGAGACGGACATAATGAAAAACTGTTTTTT. Translated, it gives CASSRDGHNEKLFF.

Here the CDR3 reads CASSPFGSGDWATYEQYF. CDR3 bases: TGTGCCAGCAGCCCTTTTGGTTCCGGGGACTGGGCGACCTACGAGCAGTACTTC. The chain uses TRBV3-1 (or the pseudogene TRBV3-2) and TRBJ2-7; D is perhaps TRBD2 (6 bases). Trimming took off 4 bases at V and 2 bases at J, with 24 bases between the two ends. This CDR3 has 18 amino acids. Looked up from germline, CDR1 is LGHDT and CDR2 is YNNKEL (reference sequence).

The chain has TRBV28 and TRBJ2-5; tentatively, D is TRBD2 (6 bases). CDR1 and CDR2 from the germline V gene are MDHEN and SYDVKM. Trimming left V 7 bases short and J 5 bases short, with 23 bases between. This CDR3 is 16 amino acids long. The CDR3 coding sequence is TGTGCCAGCACCCCGATGGGGACCCTACGGGGGGAGACCCAGTACTTC. Translating it yields CASTPMGTLRGETQYF.

The chain couples TRBV11-3 to TRBJ2-5, with 13 bases fitting TRBD2. Losses at the gene ends were 1 base for V and 3 bases for J; bases not matched to a gene: 2. The CDR3 contains 16 residues. In germline, CDR1 is SGHNT, CDR2 YENEEA. The CDR3 DNA sequence: TGTGCCAGCAGCTTAGGGACTAGCGGGAGTAAAGAGACCCAGTACTTC. This encodes CASSLGTSGSKETQYF.

The genes are TRBV27 and TRBJ1-2; D unresolved. V lost 8 bases and J lost 8, with 15 bases in between. The CDR3 sequence is 12 residues long. In germline, CDR1 is MNHEY, CDR2 SMNVEV (reference sequence). This CDR3 is CASPGSPLGYTF. For the CDR3, the DNA is TGTGCCAGCCCTGGGAGTCCCCTCGGCTACACCTTC.

The V call is TRBV6-5, the J call TRBJ2-6; D not certain. The CDR3 is made up of 15 amino acids. Germline V CDR1 and CDR2: MNHEY, SVGAGI. With 7 bases removed from V and 3 bases from J, the gap between germline ends came to 13 bases. The CDR3 nucleotides read TGTGCCAGCACCCAGGCAAAAGGTGGGGCCAACGTCCTGACTTTC. Translated: CASTQAKGGANVLTF.

The chain is built from TRBV18 and TRBJ1-5; unclear D gene. Germline lookup yields CDR1 KGHSH and CDR2 LQKENI. Trimming left V 3 bases short and J 5 bases short, with 5 bases between. CDR3 size: 12 residues. The CDR3 DNA follows: TGTGCCAGCTCACCGAGGGATCAGCCCCAGCATTTT. This gives the protein CASSPRDQPQHF. Together with reference TRBV18 and TRBJ1-5, the CDR3 gives the full variable domain: NAGVMQNPRHLVRRRGQEARLRCSPMKGHSHVYWYRQLPEEGLKFMVYLQKENIIDESGMPKERFSAEFPKEGPSILRIQQVVRGDSAAYFCASSPRDQPQHFGDGTRLSIL.

The chain is built from TRBV30 and TRBJ2-7, with TRBD2 matching 11 bases. Trimming cost V 2 bases and J 8 bases; bases outside gene matches: 5. The CDR3 has 13 residues. The V gene's germline CDR1 is GTSNPN and CDR2 SVGIG (reference sequence). The CDR3 bases are TGTGCCTGGAGTATACTAGCGGGGGACCAGCAGTACTTC. Translated: CAWSILAGDQQYF.

The chain combines TRBV13 with TRBJ1-2; D is possibly TRBD1 (6 bases). Deletions cut 5 bases from V and 3 bases from J, with 25 bases between. Germline CDR1 is PRHDT and CDR2 is FYEKMQ (reference sequence). The CDR3 totals 18 residues. DNA of the CDR3: TGTGCCAGCAGCACCCGGGACACGGGAAGGCAACCGTACTATGGCTACACCTTC. It encodes CASSTRDTGRQPYYGYTF. Complete variable domain (other parts from reference TRBV13 and TRBJ1-2): AAGVIQSPRHLIKEKRETATLKCYPIPRHDTVYWYQQGPGQDPQFLISFYEKMQSDKGSIPDRFSAQQFSDYHSELNMSSLELGDSALYFCASSTRDTGRQPYYGYTFGSGTRLTVV.

V and J are TRBV5-4 and TRBJ1-1; 9 bases agree with TRBD1. The V gene end was trimmed by 4 bases and the J gene end by 4 bases; junction bases not matched to a gene: 8. CDR1 is SGHNT, CDR2 YYREEE, per germline (reference sequence). This CDR3 contains 15 residues. CDR3 amino acids: CASSRMGTGSTEAFF. CDR3 nucleotides: TGTGCCAGCAGCCGGATGGGGACAGGGTCCACTGAAGCTTTCTTT.